A single sample is the source of the 20 T cell receptor beta chains below, sequenced in a study of cytomegalovirus exposure and HLA in healthy donors. 13 Jbeta primers and 60 Vbeta primers were used for the PCR. Data came from immunoSEQ multiplex PCR; TCRdb stores just in-frame clones and leaves some out. The sample records around 98,000 clones, about 81% being singletons. Source material: PBMCs. These receptors originate from a man aged 35 to 55 in good health and CMV-seronegative.

This chain joins TRBV27 and TRBJ2-5; TRBD2 aligns across 12 bases. The end of the DNA is better explained by TRBJ2-7, so the J call may be wrong. The germline CDR1 and CDR2 sequences are MNHEY and SMNVEV (reference sequence). This CDR3 contains 15 residues. In nucleotides, the CDR3 is TGTGCCAGCAGTCCATCCGGGACTAGCGGGTTCGAGCAGTACTTC. Its translation: CASSPSGTSGFEQYF.

This rearrangement joins TRBV19 to TRBJ2-5; D gene unclear. The J call may be in error: the DNA end matches TRBJ2-7 better. CDR3 size: 14 residues. Germline V gene data show CDR1 as LNHDA and CDR2 as SQIVND (reference sequence). CDR3 protein: CASRARPGTYEQYF. As DNA, the CDR3 is TGTGCCAGTAGGGCGCGCCCAGGAACCTACGAGCAGTACTTC.

The chain carries TRBV29-1 and TRBJ2-1; the D is unclear. The CDR3 runs 13 residues. The V end was cut by 5 bases, the J end by 1 base, with 9 bases between. CDR1 and CDR2 (germline): SQVTM, ANQGSEA. The CDR3 here is CSVNSRSYNEQFF. In nucleotides, the CDR3 is TGCAGCGTTAACAGCCGTTCCTACAATGAGCAGTTCTTC.

The chain combines TRBV30 with TRBJ2-1, with a weak D call TRBD2 (6 bases). Trimming took off 3 bases at V and 3 bases at J, with 9 bases between the two ends. This CDR3 is 13 amino acids long. CDR1 is GTSNPN, CDR2 SVGIG, per germline (reference sequence). CDR3 coding DNA: TGTGCCTGGAGCGAGGACTACTACAATGAGCAGTTCTTC. Protein product: CAWSEDYYNEQFF.

V usage is TRBV27 and J usage is TRBJ1-5; D uncertain. The CDR3 has 17 residues. V shed 3 bases and J shed 5 bases, with 20 bases lying between them. CDR1 MNHEY and CDR2 SMNVEV come from the germline V gene (reference sequence). As DNA, the CDR3 is TGTGCCAGCAGTTTTTCTTATGCGGGCAGGCCTTATCAGCCCCAGCATTTT. This sequence encodes CASSFSYAGRPYQPQHF.

The chain has TRBV30 and TRBJ2-7, with D tentatively TRBD1 (5 bases). This CDR3 is built from 12 residues. V lost 6 bases, J lost 3 bases, and 12 bases lay in between. Germline lookup yields CDR1 GTSNPN and CDR2 SVGIG (reference sequence). The CDR3 bases are TGTGCCTGCCTCGGACACGGCTACGAGCAGTACTTC. This gives the protein CACLGHGYEQYF. The full variable domain, its missing parts supplied by reference TRBV30 and TRBJ2-7, is SQTIHQWPATLVQPVGSPLSLECTVEGTSNPNLYWYRQAAGRGLQLLFYSVGIGQISSEVPQNLSASRPQDRQFILSSKKLLLSDSGFYLCACLGHGYEQYFGPGTRLTVT.

This clone was observed a single time. V is TRBV4-1 and J is TRBJ1-2; 11 bases are shared with TRBD1. V gave up 3 bases and J gave up 6 bases; unmatched junction bases: 12. There are 17 residues in the CDR3. Germline V gene data show CDR1 as MGHRA and CDR2 as YSYEKL. The CDR3 coding sequence is TGCGCCAGCAGCCACAAGTGGCTGGGGACAGGGGGAGATGGCTACACCTTC. This codes for CASSHKWLGTGGDGYTF.

There are a few counts of this clone. The chain couples TRBV2 to TRBJ1-2; a possible D gene is TRBD1 (5 bases). This CDR3 is 15 amino acids long. Trimming cost V 6 bases and J 5 bases, with 19 bases left between them. Germline V gives CDR1 SNHLY, CDR2 FYNNEI. The CDR3 region is CASSLRDWTPYGYTF. The CDR3, as DNA: TGTGCCAGCAGCTTAAGGGATTGGACACCATATGGCTACACCTTC.

The gene calls are TRBV10-2 and TRBJ2-7; the match to TRBD2 covers 13 bases. Unmatched junction bases numbered 15, after V lost 6 bases and J lost 4 bases. The V gene's germline CDR1 is WSHSY and CDR2 SAAADI. The CDR3 spans 18 residues. The CDR3 protein is CASSLPGTSGAGGYEQYF. CDR3 coding DNA: TGCGCCAGCAGCCTTCCCGGGACTAGCGGGGCGGGCGGGTACGAGCAGTACTTC.

This chain connects TRBV15 to TRBJ1-1; 7 bases agree with TRBD1. V shed 0 bases, J shed 1 base, and the junction held 2 bases outside the gene matches. Germline V lookup: CDR1 LNHNV, CDR2 YYDKDF (reference sequence). This CDR3 spans 15 amino acids. CDR3 protein: CATSRDRTGNTEAFF. DNA of the CDR3: TGTGCCACCAGCAGAGATCGGACAGGGAACACTGAAGCTTTCTTT.

The chain has TRBV30 and TRBJ2-1; 13 bases agree with TRBD2. The V gene's germline CDR1 is GTSNPN and CDR2 SVGIG (reference sequence). This CDR3 is built from 19 residues. V lost 5 bases to trimming and J lost 0 bases; unmatched junction nucleotides: 13. CDR3 sequence reads: CAWGLGTSGTWISYNEQFF. DNA of the CDR3: TGTGCCTGGGGTCTCGGGACTAGCGGGACTTGGATCTCCTACAATGAGCAGTTCTTC.

This clone appeared a single time. The chain uses TRBV12-5 and TRBJ2-6, with D unclear. CDR1 and CDR2 (germline): LGHNT, FRNRAP. V lost 3 bases, J lost 0 bases, and 12 bases lay in between. The CDR3 has 17 residues. The CDR3 spells CASGLSVTTSGANVLTF. The CDR3 DNA sequence: TGTGCTAGTGGTTTAAGTGTGACAACCTCTGGGGCCAACGTCCTGACTTTC. Full variable domain (outside the CDR3, taken from reference TRBV12-5 and TRBJ2-6): DARVTQTPRHKVTEMGQEVTMRCQPILGHNTVFWYRQTMMQGLELLAYFRNRAPLDDSGMPKDRFSAEMPDATLATLKIQPSEPRDSAVYFCASGLSVTTSGANVLTFGAGSRLTVL.

The V gene is TRBV9, the J gene TRBJ2-7, with D tentatively TRBD1 (6 bases). Germline-derived CDR1 and CDR2 are SGDLS and YYNGEE. V lost 0 bases and J lost 4, with 14 bases in between. This CDR3 is 15 amino acids long. The CDR3 region has the DNA TGTGCCAGCAGCGTAGGGCTGGACAGCCGTTACGAGCAGTACTTC. Its translation is CASSVGLDSRYEQYF.

V and J are TRBV25-1 and TRBJ1-4, with TRBD1 identical over 9 bases. Trimming cost V 1 base and J 8 bases; bases outside gene matches: 8. The CDR3 extends over 16 amino acids. Germline V gene lookup returns CDR1 MGHDK and CDR2 SYGVNS. CDR3 protein: CASSEWGWDRDEKLFF. The DNA of the CDR3 is TGTGCCAGCAGTGAATGGGGCTGGGACAGGGACGAAAAACTGTTTTTT.

This clone was observed a handful of times. The chain recombines TRBV6-1 with TRBJ1-5; 7 bases agree with TRBD1. The CDR3 consists of 15 residues. Germline CDR1 is MNHNS and CDR2 is SASEGT. V dropped 6 bases and J dropped 6; count of bases not matched to a gene: 11. The CDR3 region has the DNA TGTGCCAGCAGGGATCGACAGGGTAGCGGTCAGCCCCAGCATTTT. The encoded protein is CASRDRQGSGQPQHF.

The J gene is TRBJ2-6, the V gene TRBV7-2, with 10 bases aligning to TRBD1. CDR3 length equals 16 residues. CDR1 and CDR2 from the germline V gene are SGHTA and FQGNSA. The trim removed 8 bases at V and 0 bases at J, leaving 4 bases unmatched. The DNA of the CDR3 is TGTGCCAGCGCCTGGGACAGGGGCTCTGGGGCCAACGTCCTGACTTTC. Translating gives CASAWDRGSGANVLTF.

This rearrangement joins TRBV29-1 to TRBJ2-7; 7 bases line up with TRBD1. With 7 bases clipped from V and 3 bases from J, the junction kept 6 bases outside the gene matches. CDR1 and CDR2 (germline): SQVTM, ANQGSEA. The CDR3 length is 12 residues. The DNA for the CDR3 is TGCAGCGGGGGACAGACCCGCTACGAGCAGTACTTC. Translating gives CSGGQTRYEQYF.

In nucleotides, the CDR3 is TGTGCCAGCAGCCTAACCGGGACAGGGCCAAACACTGAAGCTTTCTTT. Amino acid sequence: CASSLTGTGPNTEAFF. V is TRBV7-2 and J is TRBJ1-1; 9 bases map to TRBD1. Germline assignment: CDR1 SGHTA and CDR2 FQGNSA. This CDR3 comprises 16 residues. Trimming cost V 5 bases and J 2 bases; bases outside gene matches: 9.

The J gene is TRBJ2-5, the V gene TRBV27, with 12 nucleotides matching TRBD1. CDR3 size: 14 residues. Germline loops: CDR1 MNHEY, CDR2 SMNVEV (reference sequence). With V trimmed by 6 bases and J by 5 bases, 4 bases remained unmatched. CDR3 in DNA: TGTGCCAGCAGGGGACAGGGGGCTCGTGAGACCCAGTACTTC. This encodes CASRGQGARETQYF.

Concerning this clone: A junction end diverges from the germline sequence, so it may reflect a read error. The rearrangement links TRBV7-9 to TRBJ2-5; tentatively, D is TRBD1 (5 bases). Germline CDR1 is SEHNR and CDR2 is FQNEAQ (reference sequence). The CDR3 is 13 residues long. The CDR3 region is CSSSFTTEETQYF. CDR3 in DNA: TGTTCCAGCAGCTTCACGACAGAAGAGACCCAGTACTTC.